This T cell receptor beta chain is from a study of cytotoxic CD8 clonotypes in ibrutinib-treated CLL. Losses at the gene ends were 0 bases for V and 2 bases for J; bases not matched to a gene: 14. Per germline, CDR1 LGHNA and CDR2 YNFKEQ. There are 21 residues in the CDR3. Clones were sequenced by immunoSEQ multiplex PCR, and TCRdb holds only the in-frame ones, with some missing. The data show some 65,000 clones, approximately 57% seen once. The chain couples TRBV4-2 to TRBJ2-3; 13 nucleotides line up with TRBD2. This clonotype was obtained from a human donor with chronic lymphocytic leukemia. Sequenced here: PBMCs, sampled after 12 months of ibrutinib treatment. The chain's CDR3 is CASSQDMGLAGSLPYTDTQYF. In nucleotides, the CDR3 is TGTGCCAGCAGCCAAGATATGGGACTAGCGGGATCTTTACCGTACACAGATACGCAGTATTTT.